This entry describes one T cell receptor (beta chain). Its antigen is unidentified. The data stem from a study of regulatory dendritic cells for organ transplantation. The method was immunoSEQ multiplex PCR; TCRdb's version includes in-frame clones alone and lacks a portion of them. The table includes 20,000 to 25,000 clones, roughly 85% detected once. Sorted subsets were CFSE-labeled and cultured approximately 5 days with allogeneic dendritic cells. The source is a human donor in good health. Sequencing was performed on naive CD4+ T cells from blood cultured with regulatory dendritic cells. As to subset: CD45RA+ naive T cells.

As DNA, the CDR3 is TGCGCCAGCAGCCAAGATGCTCTAGCGGGGGGCTTGTGGACCCAGTACTTC. It encodes CASSQDALAGGLWTQYF. V is TRBV4-3 and J is TRBJ2-5, with TRBD2 matching 11 bases. The CDR3 has 17 amino acids. The J segment lost 7 bases and the V segment lost 0 bases, leaving 10 bases of the junction unmatched. The germline V gene encodes CDR1 LGHNA and CDR2 YSLEER.